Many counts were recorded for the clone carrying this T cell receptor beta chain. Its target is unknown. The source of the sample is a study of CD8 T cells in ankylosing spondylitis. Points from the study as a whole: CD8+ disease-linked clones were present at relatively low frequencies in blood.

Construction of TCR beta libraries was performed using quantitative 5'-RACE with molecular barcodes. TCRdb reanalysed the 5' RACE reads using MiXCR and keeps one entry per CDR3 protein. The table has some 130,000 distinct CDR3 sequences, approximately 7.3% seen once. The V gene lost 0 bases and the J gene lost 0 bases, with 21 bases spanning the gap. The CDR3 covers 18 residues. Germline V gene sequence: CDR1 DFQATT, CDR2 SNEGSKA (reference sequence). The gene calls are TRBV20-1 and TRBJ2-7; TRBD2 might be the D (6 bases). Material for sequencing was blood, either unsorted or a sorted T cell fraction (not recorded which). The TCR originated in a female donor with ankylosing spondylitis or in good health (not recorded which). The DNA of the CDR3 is TGCAGTGCTAGAGACGACTTTAGACAGAGCGGGTCCTCCTACGAGCAGTACTTC. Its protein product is CSARDDFRQSGSSYEQYF.